This TCR beta chain was retrieved from a study of blood T cell repertoires in COVID-19. At the level of the study: Samples representing acute and convalescent COVID-19 were sourced from the United States, Italy and Spain. Sources were T cells, B-cell-depleted T cells, or PBMCs; the material itself was cDNA or gDNA.

The table came from immunoSEQ multiplex PCR; TCRdb's copy has only in-frame clones and leaves some out. The top ten clones hold about 1.4% of a sample with around 140,000 clones, under 85% of them seen once. Germline CDR1 is MNHEY and CDR2 is SMNVEV (reference sequence). CDR3 size: 14 residues. Trimming stripped 5 bases from V and 3 bases from J, with 14 bases between. Input material: peripheral blood. This sequence was found in a human donor in a cohort sampled during active COVID-19. V usage is TRBV27 and J usage is TRBJ2-7, with a possible D match to TRBD2 (6 bases). CDR3 in DNA: TGTGCCAGCAGTCAGGGACTCGAGGTCTACGAGCAGTACTTC. As protein: CASSQGLEVYEQYF.